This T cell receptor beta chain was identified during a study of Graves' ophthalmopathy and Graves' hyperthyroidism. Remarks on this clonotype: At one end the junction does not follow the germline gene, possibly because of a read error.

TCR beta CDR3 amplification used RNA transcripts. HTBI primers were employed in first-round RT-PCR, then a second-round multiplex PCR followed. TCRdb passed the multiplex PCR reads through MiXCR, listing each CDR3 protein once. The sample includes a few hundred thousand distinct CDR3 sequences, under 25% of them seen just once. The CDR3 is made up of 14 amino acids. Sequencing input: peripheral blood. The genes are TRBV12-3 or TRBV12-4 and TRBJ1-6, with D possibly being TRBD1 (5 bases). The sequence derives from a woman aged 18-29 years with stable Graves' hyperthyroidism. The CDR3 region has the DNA TGTGCCAGCAGACCGACAGCCAAGGGGTCACACCTCCACTTT. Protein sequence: CASRPTAKGSHLHF.